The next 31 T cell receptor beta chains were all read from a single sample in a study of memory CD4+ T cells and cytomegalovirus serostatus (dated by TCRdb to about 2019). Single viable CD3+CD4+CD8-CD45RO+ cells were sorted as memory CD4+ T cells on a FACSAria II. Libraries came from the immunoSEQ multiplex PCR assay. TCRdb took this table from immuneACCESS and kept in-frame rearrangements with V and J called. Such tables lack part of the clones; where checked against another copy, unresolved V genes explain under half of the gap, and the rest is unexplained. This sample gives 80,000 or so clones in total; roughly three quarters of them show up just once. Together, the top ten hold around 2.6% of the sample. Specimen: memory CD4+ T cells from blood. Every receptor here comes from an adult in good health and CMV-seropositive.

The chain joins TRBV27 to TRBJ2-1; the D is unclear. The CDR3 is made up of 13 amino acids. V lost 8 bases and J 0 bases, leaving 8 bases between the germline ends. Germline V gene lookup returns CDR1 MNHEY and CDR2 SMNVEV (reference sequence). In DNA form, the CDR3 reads TGTGCCAGCGCCCTAAGCTCCTACAATGAGCAGTTCTTC. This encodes CASALSSYNEQFF.

CDR3 sequence (DNA): TGTGCCAGTAGTACCTTCAGGGGGCGCCTATTGGGCTACACCTTC. It is translated as CASSTFRGRLLGYTF. V is TRBV19 and J is TRBJ1-2; TRBD1 matches at 8 bases. CDR3 length equals 15 residues. Germline V gene data show CDR1 as LNHDA and CDR2 as SQIVND (reference sequence). Trimming removed 4 bases from V and 8 bases from J; junction bases left unmatched: 12.

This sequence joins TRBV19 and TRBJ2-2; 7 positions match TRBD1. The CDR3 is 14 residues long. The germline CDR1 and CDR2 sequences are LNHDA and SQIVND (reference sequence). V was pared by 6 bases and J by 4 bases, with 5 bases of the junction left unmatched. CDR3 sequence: CASRGTEFTGELFF. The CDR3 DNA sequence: TGTGCCAGTAGGGGGACAGAGTTCACCGGGGAGCTGTTTTTT.

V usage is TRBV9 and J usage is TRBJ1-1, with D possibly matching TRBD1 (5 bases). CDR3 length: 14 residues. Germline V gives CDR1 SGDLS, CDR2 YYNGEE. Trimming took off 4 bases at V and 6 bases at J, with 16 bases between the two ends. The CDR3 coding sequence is TGTGCCAGCAGCCTTACAGGCGGTGGGCCTGAAGCTTTCTTT. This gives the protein CASSLTGGGPEAFF. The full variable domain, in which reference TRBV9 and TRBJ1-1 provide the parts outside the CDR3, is DSGVTQTPKHLITATGQRVTLRCSPRSGDLSVYWYQQSLDQGLQFLIQYYNGEERAKGNILERFSAQQFPDLHSELNLSSLELGDSALYFCASSLTGGGPEAFFGQGTRLTVV.

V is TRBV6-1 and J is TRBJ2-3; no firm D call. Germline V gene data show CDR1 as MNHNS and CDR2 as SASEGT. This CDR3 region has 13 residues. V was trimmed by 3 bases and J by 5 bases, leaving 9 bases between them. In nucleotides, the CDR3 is TGTGCCAGCAGTGAGGCCACCTTAGATACGCAGTATTTT. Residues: CASSEATLDTQYF.

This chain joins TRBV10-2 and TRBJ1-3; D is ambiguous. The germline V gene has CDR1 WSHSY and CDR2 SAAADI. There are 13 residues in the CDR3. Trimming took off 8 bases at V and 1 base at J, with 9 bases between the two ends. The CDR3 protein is CASGEGSGNTIYF. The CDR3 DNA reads TGCGCCAGCGGGGAAGGGTCTGGAAACACCATATATTTT.

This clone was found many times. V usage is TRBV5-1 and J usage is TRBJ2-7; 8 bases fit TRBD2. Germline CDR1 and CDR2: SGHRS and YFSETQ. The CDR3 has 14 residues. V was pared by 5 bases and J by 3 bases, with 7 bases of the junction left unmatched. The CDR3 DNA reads TGCGCCAGCAGTTCGCGGGGGGTAGGCTACGAGCAGTACTTC. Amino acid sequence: CASSSRGVGYEQYF.

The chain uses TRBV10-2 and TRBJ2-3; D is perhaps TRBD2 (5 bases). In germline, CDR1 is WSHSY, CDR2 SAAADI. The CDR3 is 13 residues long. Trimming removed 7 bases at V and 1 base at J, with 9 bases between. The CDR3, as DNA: TGCGCCAGCAAGGGTAGCGGCACAGATACGCAGTATTTT. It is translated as CASKGSGTDTQYF.

The CDR3 is CAWSVRGADGGYTF. In DNA form, the CDR3 reads TGTGCCTGGAGTGTACGGGGGGCGGATGGTGGCTACACCTTC. This chain links TRBV30 with TRBJ1-2, with a tentative D call TRBD1 (6 bases). Germline V lookup: CDR1 GTSNPN, CDR2 SVGIG (reference sequence). CDR3 length: 14 residues. The V end was cut by 0 bases, the J end by 7 bases, with 15 bases between.

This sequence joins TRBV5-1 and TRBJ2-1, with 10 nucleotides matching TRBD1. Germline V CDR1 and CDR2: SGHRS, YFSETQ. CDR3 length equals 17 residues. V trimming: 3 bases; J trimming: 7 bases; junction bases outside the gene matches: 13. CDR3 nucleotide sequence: TGCGCCAGCAGCTGGGCCCCCCGGGACAGGGGTCTAAATGAGCAGTTCTTC. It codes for CASSWAPRDRGLNEQFF. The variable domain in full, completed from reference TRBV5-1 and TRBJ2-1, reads KAGVTQTPRYLIKTRGQQVTLSCSPISGHRSVSWYQQTPGQGLQFLFEYFSETQRNKGNFPGRFSGRQFSNSRSEMNVSTLELGDSALYLCASSWAPRDRGLNEQFFGPGTRLTVL.

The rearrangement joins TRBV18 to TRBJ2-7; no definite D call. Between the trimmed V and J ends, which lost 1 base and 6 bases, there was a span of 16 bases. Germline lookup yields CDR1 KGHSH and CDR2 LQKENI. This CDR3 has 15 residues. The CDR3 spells CASSPRQGLVSEQYF. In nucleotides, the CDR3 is TGTGCCAGCTCACCACGGCAAGGTTTGGTCAGCGAGCAGTACTTC. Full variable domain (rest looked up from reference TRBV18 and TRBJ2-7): NAGVMQNPRHLVRRRGQEARLRCSPMKGHSHVYWYRQLPEEGLKFMVYLQKENIIDESGMPKERFSAEFPKEGPSILRIQQVVRGDSAAYFCASSPRQGLVSEQYFGPGTRLTVT.

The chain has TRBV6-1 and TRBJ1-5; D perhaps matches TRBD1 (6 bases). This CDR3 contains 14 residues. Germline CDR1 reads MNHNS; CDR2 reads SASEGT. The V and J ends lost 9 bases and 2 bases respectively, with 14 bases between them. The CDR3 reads CASAGEWGNQPQHF. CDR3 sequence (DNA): TGTGCCAGTGCAGGGGAGTGGGGCAATCAGCCCCAGCATTTT.

CDR3 nucleotide sequence: TGTGCCAGCAGTGACGGACGGGGATACTCCTATAATTCACCCCTCCACTTT. This gives the protein CASSDGRGYSYNSPLHF. This sequence joins TRBV2 and TRBJ1-6; no firm D call. Per the germline V gene, CDR1 is SNHLY and CDR2 is FYNNEI. Trimming took 3 bases from V and 0 from J, leaving 12 bases between them. CDR3 size: 17 residues.

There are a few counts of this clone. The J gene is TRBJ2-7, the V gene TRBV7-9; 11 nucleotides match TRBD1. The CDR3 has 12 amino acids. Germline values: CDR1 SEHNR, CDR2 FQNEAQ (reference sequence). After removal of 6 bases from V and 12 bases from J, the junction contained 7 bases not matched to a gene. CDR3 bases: TGTGCCAGCAGTTCACCGGGACAGGGGGTGTACGTC. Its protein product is CASSSPGQGVYV.

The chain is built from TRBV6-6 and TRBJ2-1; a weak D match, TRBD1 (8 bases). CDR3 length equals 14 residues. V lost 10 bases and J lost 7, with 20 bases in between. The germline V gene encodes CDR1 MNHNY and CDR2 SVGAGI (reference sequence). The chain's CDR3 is CATRTGGVFNEQFF. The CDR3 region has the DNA TGTGCCACGCGAACAGGGGGGGTTTTTAATGAGCAGTTCTTC.

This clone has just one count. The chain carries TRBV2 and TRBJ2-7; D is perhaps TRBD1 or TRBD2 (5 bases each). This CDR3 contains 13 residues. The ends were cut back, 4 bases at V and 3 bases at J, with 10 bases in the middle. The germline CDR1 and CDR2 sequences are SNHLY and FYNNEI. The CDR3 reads CASSAGRNYEQYF. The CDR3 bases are TGTGCCAGCAGTGCGGGACGGAACTACGAGCAGTACTTC.

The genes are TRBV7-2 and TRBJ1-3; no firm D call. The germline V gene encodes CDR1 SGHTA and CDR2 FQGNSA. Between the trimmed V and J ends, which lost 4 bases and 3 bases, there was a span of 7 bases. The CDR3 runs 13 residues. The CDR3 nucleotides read TGTGCCAGCAGCTCAAATTATGGAAACACCATATATTTT. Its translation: CASSSNYGNTIYF.

DNA of the CDR3: TGTGCCAGCAGTTACTCGCGATCGGGCGAGCAGTACGTC. As protein: CASSYSRSGEQYV. This chain uses TRBV6-6 with TRBJ2-7; D call uncertain. Per germline, CDR1 MNHNY and CDR2 SVGAGI (reference sequence). The CDR3 totals 13 residues. V was pared by 0 bases and J by 6 bases, with 9 bases between.

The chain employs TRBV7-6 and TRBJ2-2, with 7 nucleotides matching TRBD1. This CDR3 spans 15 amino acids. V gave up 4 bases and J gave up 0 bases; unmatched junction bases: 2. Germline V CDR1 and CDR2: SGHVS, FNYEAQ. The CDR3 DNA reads TGTGCCAGCAGCTGGGGACAGACGAACACCGGGGAGCTGTTTTTT. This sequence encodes CASSWGQTNTGELFF.

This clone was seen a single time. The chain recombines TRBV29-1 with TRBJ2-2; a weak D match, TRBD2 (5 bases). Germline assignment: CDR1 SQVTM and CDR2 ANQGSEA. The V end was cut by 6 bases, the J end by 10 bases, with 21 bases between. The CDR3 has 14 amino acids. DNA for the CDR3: TGCAGCGTAGCGGTTTCCGACCCCGGAGTGGAGCTGTTTTTT. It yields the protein CSVAVSDPGVELFF.

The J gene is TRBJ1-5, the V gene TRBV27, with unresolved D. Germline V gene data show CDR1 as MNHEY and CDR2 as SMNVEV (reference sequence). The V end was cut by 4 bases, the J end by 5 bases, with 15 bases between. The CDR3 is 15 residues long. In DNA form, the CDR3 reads TGTGCCAGCAGTTCCGGCAACCCAGCAGATCAGCCCCAGCATTTT. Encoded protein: CASSSGNPADQPQHF.

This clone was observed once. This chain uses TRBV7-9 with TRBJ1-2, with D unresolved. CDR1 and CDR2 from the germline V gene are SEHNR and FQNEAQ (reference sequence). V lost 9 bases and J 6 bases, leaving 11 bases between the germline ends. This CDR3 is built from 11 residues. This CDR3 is CASPLSHGYTF. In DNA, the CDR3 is TGTGCCAGTCCACTTTCACATGGCTACACCTTC.

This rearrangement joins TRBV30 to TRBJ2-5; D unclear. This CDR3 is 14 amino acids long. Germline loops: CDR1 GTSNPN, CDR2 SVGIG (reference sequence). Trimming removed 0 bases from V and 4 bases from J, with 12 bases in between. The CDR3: CAWSVLKGGETQYF. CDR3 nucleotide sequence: TGTGCCTGGAGTGTACTCAAGGGTGGAGAGACCCAGTACTTC. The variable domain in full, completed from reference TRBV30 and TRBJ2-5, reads SQTIHQWPATLVQPVGSPLSLECTVEGTSNPNLYWYRQAAGRGLQLLFYSVGIGQISSEVPQNLSASRPQDRQFILSSKKLLLSDSGFYLCAWSVLKGGETQYFGPGTRLLVL.

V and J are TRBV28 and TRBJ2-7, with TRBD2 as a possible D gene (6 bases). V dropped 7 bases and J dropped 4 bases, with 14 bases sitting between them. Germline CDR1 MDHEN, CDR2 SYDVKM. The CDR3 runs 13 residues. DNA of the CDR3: TGTGCCAGCACCGAAGGTGGGAGGTACGAGCAGTACTTC. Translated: CASTEGGRYEQYF.

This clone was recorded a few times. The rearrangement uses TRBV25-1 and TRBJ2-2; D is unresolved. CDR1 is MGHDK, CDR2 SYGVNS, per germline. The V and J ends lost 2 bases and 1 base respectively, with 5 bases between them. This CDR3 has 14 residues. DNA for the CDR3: TGTGCCAGCAGTGAACCTCGGAACACCGGGGAGCTGTTTTTT. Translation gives CASSEPRNTGELFF.

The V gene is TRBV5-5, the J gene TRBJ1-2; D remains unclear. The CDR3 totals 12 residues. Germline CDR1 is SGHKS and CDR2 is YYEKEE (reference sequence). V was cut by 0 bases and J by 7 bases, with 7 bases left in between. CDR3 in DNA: TGTGCCAGCAGCTTGGGGAGGACTGGCTACACCTTC. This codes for CASSLGRTGYTF.

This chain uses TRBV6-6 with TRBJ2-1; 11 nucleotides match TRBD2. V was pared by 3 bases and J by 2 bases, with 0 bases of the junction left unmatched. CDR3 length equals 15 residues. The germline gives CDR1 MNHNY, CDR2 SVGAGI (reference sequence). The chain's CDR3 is CASSYSGGAYNEQFF. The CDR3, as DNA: TGTGCCAGCAGTTATAGCGGGGGGGCCTACAATGAGCAGTTCTTC.

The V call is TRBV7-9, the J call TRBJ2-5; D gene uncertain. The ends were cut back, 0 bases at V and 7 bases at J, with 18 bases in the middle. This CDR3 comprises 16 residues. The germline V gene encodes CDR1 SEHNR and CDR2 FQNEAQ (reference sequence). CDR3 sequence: CASSLAPFYRTGTQYF. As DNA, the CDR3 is TGTGCCAGCAGCTTAGCCCCCTTTTACCGGACGGGGACCCAGTACTTC.

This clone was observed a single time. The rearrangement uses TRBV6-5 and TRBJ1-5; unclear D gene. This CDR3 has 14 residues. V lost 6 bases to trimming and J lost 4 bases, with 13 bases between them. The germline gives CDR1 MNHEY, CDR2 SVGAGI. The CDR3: CASSPQRGNQPQHF. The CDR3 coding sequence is TGTGCCAGCAGCCCCCAGCGGGGTAATCAGCCCCAGCATTTT.

CDR3 loop: CASSVSPPGGANVLTF. The CDR3 DNA reads TGTGCCAGCAGTGTCTCTCCTCCGGGAGGGGCCAACGTCCTGACTTTC. V and J are TRBV2 and TRBJ2-6, with D possibly matching TRBD2 (5 bases). Deletions cut 4 bases from V and 4 bases from J, with 14 bases between. The CDR3 has 16 amino acids. Germline V lookup: CDR1 SNHLY, CDR2 FYNNEI.

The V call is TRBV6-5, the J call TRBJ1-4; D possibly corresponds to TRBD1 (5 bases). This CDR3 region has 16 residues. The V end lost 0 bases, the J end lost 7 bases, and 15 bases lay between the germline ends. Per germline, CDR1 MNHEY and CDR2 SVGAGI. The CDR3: CASSYSSSGLREKLFF. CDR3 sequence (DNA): TGTGCCAGCAGTTACTCTTCCTCGGGGCTACGTGAAAAACTGTTTTTT.